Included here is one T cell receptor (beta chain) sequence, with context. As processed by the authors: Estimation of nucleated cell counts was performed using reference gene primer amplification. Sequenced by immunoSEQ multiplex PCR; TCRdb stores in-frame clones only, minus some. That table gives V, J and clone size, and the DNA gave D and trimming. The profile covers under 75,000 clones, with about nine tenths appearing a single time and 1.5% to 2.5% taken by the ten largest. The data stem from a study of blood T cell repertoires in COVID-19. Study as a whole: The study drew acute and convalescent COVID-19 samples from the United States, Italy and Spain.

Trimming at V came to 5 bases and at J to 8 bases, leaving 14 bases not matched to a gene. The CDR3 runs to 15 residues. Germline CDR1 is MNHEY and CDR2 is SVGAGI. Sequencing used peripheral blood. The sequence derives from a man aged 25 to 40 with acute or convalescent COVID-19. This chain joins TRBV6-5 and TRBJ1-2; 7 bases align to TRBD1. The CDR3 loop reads CASSTGTANRRGYTF. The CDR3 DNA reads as TGTGCCAGCAGTACCGGGACAGCTAACAGGCGGGGCTACACCTTC.